This T cell receptor (beta chain) was recorded in a study of somatic mutations in cytotoxic T cells in rheumatoid arthritis. Whole-study context: There were some V beta antibody-stained T-cell populations flow-sorted at nearly 100% purity, and these included V beta1+ cells sequenced for TCRB.

Germline trimming cut 5 bases from V and 0 bases from J; bases unmatched to any gene: 9. The CDR3 is 16 amino acids. Looked up from germline, CDR1 is SGHVS and CDR2 is FQNEAQ. On this clone: Its antigen is currently unknown.

Study conclusions and caveats: Significant differences in CD8+ T-cell clonality were not found between rheumatoid arthritis patients and healthy controls (age-matched).

The method was immunoSEQ multiplex PCR; TCRdb's version includes in-frame clones alone and lacks a portion of them. Among thousands of clones, roughly 75% were seen once, and the ten largest hold approximately 35%. Specimen: CD8+ T cells sorted from blood. The sequence was obtained from a woman aged 55-75 years in good health. This chain uses TRBV7-8 with TRBJ2-7, with 8 bases lining up with TRBD2. The CDR3 loop reads CASSTPLAGHSYEQYF. CDR3 coding DNA: TGTGCCAGCAGCACACCGCTAGCGGGTCACTCCTACGAGCAGTACTTC.